This T cell receptor beta chain appears in the sequencing data of a study of blood T cell repertoires in COVID-19. About the research overall: Italy, Spain and the United States were the sources of the convalescent and acute COVID-19 samples.

Germline V gene data show CDR1 as MDHEN and CDR2 as SYDVKM. V shed 4 bases and J shed 7 bases, with 20 bases lying between them. This CDR3 has 15 residues. Generated by immunoSEQ multiplex PCR, the TCRdb table keeps only in-frame clones and is missing some. The sample lists about 120,000 clones, around 77% occurring once. This chain joins TRBV28 and TRBJ2-7, with D perhaps matching TRBD1 (6 bases). The source material was peripheral blood. This clonotype was obtained from a human donor in a cohort sampled during active COVID-19. CDR3 protein: CASSSQGALDGEQYF. CDR3 coding DNA: TGTGCCAGCAGTTCACAGGGAGCGCTGGACGGGGAGCAGTACTTC.